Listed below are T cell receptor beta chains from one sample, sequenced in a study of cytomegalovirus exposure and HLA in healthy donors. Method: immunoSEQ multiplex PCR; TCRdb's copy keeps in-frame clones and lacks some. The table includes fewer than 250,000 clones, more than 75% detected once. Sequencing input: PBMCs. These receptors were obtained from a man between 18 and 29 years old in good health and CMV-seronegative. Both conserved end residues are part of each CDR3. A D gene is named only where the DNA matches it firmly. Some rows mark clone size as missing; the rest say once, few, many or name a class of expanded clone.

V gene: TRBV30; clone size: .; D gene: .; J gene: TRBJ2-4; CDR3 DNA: TGTGCCTGGAGTGTCGGGTCCAACTCCAAAAACATTCAGTACTTC; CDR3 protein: CAWSVGSNSKNIQYF
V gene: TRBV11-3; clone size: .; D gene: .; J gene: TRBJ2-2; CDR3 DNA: TGTGCCAGCAGTCAAAGGGGGAACACCGGGGAGCTGTTTTTT; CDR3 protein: CASSQRGNTGELFF
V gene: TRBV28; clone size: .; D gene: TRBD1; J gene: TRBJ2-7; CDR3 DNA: TGTGCCAGCATTCCGGGACAGGGTAACGAGCAGTACTTC; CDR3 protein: CASIPGQGNEQYF
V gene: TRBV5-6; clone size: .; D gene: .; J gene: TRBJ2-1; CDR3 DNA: TGTGCCAGCAGCTGGGGAGGCCAACAGCAGTTCTTC; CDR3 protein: CASSWGGQQQFF
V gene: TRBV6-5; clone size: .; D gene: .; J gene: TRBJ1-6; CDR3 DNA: TGTGCCAGCAGTTTAGGGGGTCATTCACCCCTCCACTTT; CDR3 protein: CASSLGGHSPLHF
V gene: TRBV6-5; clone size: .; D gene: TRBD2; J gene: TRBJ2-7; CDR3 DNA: TGTGCCAGCAGACAGAATAGCGGGGGAAGCTACGAGCAGTACTTC; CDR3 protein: CASRQNSGGSYEQYF
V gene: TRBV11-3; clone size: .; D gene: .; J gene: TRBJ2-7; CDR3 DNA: TGTGCCAGCAGCTTAGTGGCGGAAAGCGGCCAGTACTTC; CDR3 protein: CASSLVAESGQYF
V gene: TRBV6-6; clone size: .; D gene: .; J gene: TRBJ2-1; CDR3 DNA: TGTGCCAGCAGTTACCCCTATGATGAGCAGTTCTTC; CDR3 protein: CASSYPYDEQFF
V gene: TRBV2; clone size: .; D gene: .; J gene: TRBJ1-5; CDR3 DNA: TGTGCCAGCGCGGGTGAGGAGTCGCCCCAGCATTTT; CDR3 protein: CASAGEESPQHF
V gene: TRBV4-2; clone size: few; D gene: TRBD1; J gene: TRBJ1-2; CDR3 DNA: TGTGCCAGCAGCCAAGAGGGGACAGCTGGCTATGGCTACACCTTC; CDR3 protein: CASSQEGTAGYGYTF
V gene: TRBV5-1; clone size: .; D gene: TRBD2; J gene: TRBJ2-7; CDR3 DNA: TGCGCCACCTTAGGAGGGCTAGCGGGATTTAAATCCTACGAGCAGTACTTC; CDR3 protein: CATLGGLAGFKSYEQYF
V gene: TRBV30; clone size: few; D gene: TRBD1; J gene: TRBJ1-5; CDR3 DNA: TGTGCCTGGAGGGGACAGGGTGGTCAGCCCCAGCATTTT; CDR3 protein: CAWRGQGGQPQHF
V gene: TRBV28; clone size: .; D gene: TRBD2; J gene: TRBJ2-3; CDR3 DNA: TGTGCCAGCAGTTTACGCCGCGGGGGATCGGATACGCAGTATTTT; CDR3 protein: CASSLRRGGSDTQYF
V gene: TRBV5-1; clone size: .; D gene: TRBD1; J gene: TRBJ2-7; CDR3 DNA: TGCGCCAGCAGCTTGGTTGCTTTTCACAGGGGCCCTCTATACTCCTACGAGCAGTACTTC; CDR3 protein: CASSLVAFHRGPLYSYEQYF
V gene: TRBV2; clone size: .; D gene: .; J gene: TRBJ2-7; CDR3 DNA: TGTGCCAGCGGGGACATCTACGAGCAGTACTTC; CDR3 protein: CASGDIYEQYF
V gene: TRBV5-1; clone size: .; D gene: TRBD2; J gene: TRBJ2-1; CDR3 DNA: TGCGCCAGCAGCCCTAGCGGGGGGTACTACAATGAGCAGTTCTTC; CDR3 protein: CASSPSGGYYNEQFF
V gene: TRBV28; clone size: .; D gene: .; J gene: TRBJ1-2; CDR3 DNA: TGTGCCAGCAGTTTATTAGCGCGGCATGGCTACACCTTC; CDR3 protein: CASSLLARHGYTF
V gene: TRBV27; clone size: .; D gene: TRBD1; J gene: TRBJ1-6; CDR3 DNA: TGTGCCAGCAGACGGGGACAGGCCCTCCAATTTTATAATTCACCCCTCCACTTT; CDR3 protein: CASRRGQALQFYNSPLHF
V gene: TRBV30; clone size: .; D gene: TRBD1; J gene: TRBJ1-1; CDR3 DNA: TGTGCCTGGATGGACAGGGGGGGTCCTGAAGCTTTCTTT; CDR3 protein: CAWMDRGGPEAFF
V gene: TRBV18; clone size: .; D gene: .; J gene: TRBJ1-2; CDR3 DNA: TGTGCCAGCTCGGAACGACAGACTAACTATGGCTACACCTTC; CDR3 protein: CASSERQTNYGYTF
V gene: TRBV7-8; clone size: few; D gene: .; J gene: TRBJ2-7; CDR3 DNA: TGTGCCAGCAGCTCCCAGGGTCAGGCTATCTACGAGCAGTACTTC; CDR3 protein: CASSSQGQAIYEQYF
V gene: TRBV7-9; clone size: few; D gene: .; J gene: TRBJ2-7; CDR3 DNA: TGTGCCAGCAGCTTAGGCATCAATCTATACGAGCAGTACTTC; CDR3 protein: CASSLGINLYEQYF
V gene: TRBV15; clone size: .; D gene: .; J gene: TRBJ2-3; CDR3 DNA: TGTGCCACCAGCAAGAGTCTCCCAGATACGCAGTATTTT; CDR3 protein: CATSKSLPDTQYF
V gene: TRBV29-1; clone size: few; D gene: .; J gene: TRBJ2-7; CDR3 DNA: TGCAGCGTTGAAGGGCAGTACAGGGGGGGTGAGCAGTACTTC; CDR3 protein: CSVEGQYRGGEQYF
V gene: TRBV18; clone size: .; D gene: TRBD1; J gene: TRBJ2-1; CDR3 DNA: TGTGCCAGCTCAGGGGACAGAAGTAACAATGAGCAGTTCTTC; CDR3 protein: CASSGDRSNNEQFF
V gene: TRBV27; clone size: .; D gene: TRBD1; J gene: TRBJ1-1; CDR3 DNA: TGTGCCAGCAAGAGGGGGCAAGGATTGAACACTGAAGCTTTCTTT; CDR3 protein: CASKRGQGLNTEAFF
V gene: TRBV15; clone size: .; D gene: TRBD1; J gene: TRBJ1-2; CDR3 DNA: TGTGCCACCAGCACCAGACAGGGGAGGTTTGATGGCTACACCTTC; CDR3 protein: CATSTRQGRFDGYTF
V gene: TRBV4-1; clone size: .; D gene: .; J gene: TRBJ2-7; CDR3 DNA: TGCGCCAGCAGCCAAGTGGGCAGGGGAGACGAGCAGTACTTC; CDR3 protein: CASSQVGRGDEQYF
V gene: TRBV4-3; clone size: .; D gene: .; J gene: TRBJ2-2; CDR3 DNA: TGCGCCAGCAGCCAAGGGCTTTCTAACACCGGGGAGCTGTTTTTT; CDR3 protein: CASSQGLSNTGELFF
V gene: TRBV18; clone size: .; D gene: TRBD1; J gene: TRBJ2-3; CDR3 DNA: TGTGCCAGCTCACCAAGGCTAGGACAGGGGGGAGATACGCAGTATTTT; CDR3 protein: CASSPRLGQGGDTQYF
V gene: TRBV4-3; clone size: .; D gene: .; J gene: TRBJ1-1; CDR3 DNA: TGCGCCAGCAGCCTAACCGGGGGGACTGAAGCTTTCTTT; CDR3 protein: CASSLTGGTEAFF
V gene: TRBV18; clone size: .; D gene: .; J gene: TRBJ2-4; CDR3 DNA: TGTGCCAGCTCACCCGCGGGGGCCGGGATAGCCAAAAACATTCAGTACTTC; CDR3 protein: CASSPAGAGIAKNIQYF
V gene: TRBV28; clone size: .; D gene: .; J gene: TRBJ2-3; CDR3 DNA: TGTGCCAGTTTTCAGGGGACAGATACGCAGTATTTT; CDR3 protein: CASFQGTDTQYF
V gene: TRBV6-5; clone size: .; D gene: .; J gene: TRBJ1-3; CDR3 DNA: TGTGCCAGCAGAGATGGGGGAGGCTCTGGAAACACCATATATTTT; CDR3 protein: CASRDGGGSGNTIYF
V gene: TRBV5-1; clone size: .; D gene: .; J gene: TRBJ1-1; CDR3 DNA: TGCGCCAGCAGTCTACAGCTTAACACTGAAGCTTTCTTT; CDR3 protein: CASSLQLNTEAFF
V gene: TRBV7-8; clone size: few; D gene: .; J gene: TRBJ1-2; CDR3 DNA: TGTGCCAGCAGCTTAGGTTTAAGAGGGGGCTACACCTTC; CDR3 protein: CASSLGLRGGYTF
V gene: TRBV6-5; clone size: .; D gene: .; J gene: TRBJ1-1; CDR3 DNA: TGTGCCAGCAGTTACTCGAGAGGGGGGGACCCTGAAGCTTTCTTT; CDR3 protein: CASSYSRGGDPEAFF
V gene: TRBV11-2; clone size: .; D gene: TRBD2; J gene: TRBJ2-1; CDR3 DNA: TGTGCCAGCCGAAAAGCGGGAGACAATGAGCAGTTCTTC; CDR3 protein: CASRKAGDNEQFF
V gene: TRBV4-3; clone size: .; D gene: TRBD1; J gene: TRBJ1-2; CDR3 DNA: TGCGCCAGCAGCCAAGGGAGTCAGGGGGCATTGGTCTATGGCTACACCTTC; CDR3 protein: CASSQGSQGALVYGYTF
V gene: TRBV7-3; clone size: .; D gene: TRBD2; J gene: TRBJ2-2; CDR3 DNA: TGTGCCAGCAGCTTATCTAGCGGGAACACCGGGGAGCTGTTTTTT; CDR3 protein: CASSLSSGNTGELFF
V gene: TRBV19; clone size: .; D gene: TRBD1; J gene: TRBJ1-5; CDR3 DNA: TGTGCCAGTGCCGGGACAGGTAATCAGCCCCAGCATTTT; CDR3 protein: CASAGTGNQPQHF
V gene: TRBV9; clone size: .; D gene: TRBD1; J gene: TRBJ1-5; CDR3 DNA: TGTGCCAGCAGCGTAGGAGGGGACAGTTCGAATCAGCCCCAGCATTTT; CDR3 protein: CASSVGGDSSNQPQHF
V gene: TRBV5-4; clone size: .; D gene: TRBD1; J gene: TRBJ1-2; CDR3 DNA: TGTGCCAGCAGCGTTAGACAGGGAGAGCTATATGGCTACACCTTC; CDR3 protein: CASSVRQGELYGYTF
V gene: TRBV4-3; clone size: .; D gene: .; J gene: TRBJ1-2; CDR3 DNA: TGCGCCAGCAGCCAACCAGGGGAGCCCTATGGCTACACCTTC; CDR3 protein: CASSQPGEPYGYTF
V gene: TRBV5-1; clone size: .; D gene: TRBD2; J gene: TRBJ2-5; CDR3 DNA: TGCGCCAGCAGCTGGACTAGCGGCCAAGAGACCCAGTACTTC; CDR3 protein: CASSWTSGQETQYF
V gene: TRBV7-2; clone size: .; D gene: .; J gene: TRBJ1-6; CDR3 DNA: TGTGCCAGCAGCTCCACACTTACATGGAGGGATTCACCCCTCCACTTT; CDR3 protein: CASSSTLTWRDSPLHF